This T cell receptor beta chain was sequenced for a study of blood T cell repertoires in COVID-19. Method: immunoSEQ multiplex PCR; TCRdb's copy keeps in-frame clones and lacks some. The table shows over 200,000 clones, with approximately 82% occurring only once. Sequencing was performed on peripheral blood. The TCR comes from a woman between 50 and 59 years old with acute or convalescent COVID-19.

The CDR3 DNA reads TGTGCCAGCAGCTTGGCCACAAGGAGCTCTGGAAACACCATATATTTT. This codes for CASSLATRSSGNTIYF. This chain uses TRBV5-5 with TRBJ1-3; D is uncertain. Germline CDR1 and CDR2: SGHKS and YYEKEE (reference sequence). Trimming removed 0 bases from V and 0 bases from J, with 10 bases in between. The CDR3 contains 16 residues.